The 11 T cell receptor beta chains given below trace back to one sample, sequenced in a study of STAT3 mutations in large granular lymphocyte leukemia. Whole-study findings and limits: Every T-cell large granular lymphocyte leukemia patient had at least one immunodominant TCR beta clonotype.

Repertoires were generated with immunoSEQ multiplex PCR, while TCRdb's copy carries only in-frame clones and drops some. Found here are several thousand clones, approximately 57% of them singletons; the top ten hold about 80%. Which antigens these TCRs recognize remains unknown. Sequences were obtained from peripheral blood mononuclear cells. All receptors derive from a boy between 5 and 17 years old with T-cell large granular lymphocyte leukemia. Some clones in this sample may be carry-over from other donors' samples.

The chain has TRBV7-8 and TRBJ1-2; D not certain. The ends were cut back, 1 base at V and 1 base at J, with 10 bases in the middle. The CDR3 runs 15 residues. Germline V gene lookup returns CDR1 SGHVS and CDR2 FQNEAQ. The CDR3: CASSLEEGGNYGYTF. CDR3 bases: TGTGCCAGCAGCTTAGAGGAGGGTGGTAACTATGGCTACACCTTC.

This clone was seen only a few times. The J gene is TRBJ1-6, the V gene TRBV2; D perhaps matches TRBD1 (6 bases). Trimming took 6 bases from V and 7 from J, leaving 13 bases between them. This CDR3 has 14 residues. CDR1 is SNHLY and CDR2 is FYNNEI in the germline V gene. CDR3 amino acids: CASSYRAGNSPLHF. The CDR3 nucleotides are TGTGCCAGCAGCTACAGGGCAGGCAATTCACCCCTCCACTTT.

This chain links TRBV10-3 with TRBJ1-2; maybe TRBD1 (5 bases). Trimming took off 3 bases at V and 8 bases at J, with 10 bases between the two ends. The CDR3 covers 12 residues. The germline CDR1 and CDR2 sequences are ENHRY and SYGVKD. The CDR3 is CAISDRDGGYTF. CDR3 in DNA: TGTGCCATCAGTGACAGGGACGGGGGCTACACCTTC.

CDR3 in DNA: TGTGCCAGCACCAGAGGGGGGAGCAATCAGCCCCAGCATTTT. It specifies CASTRGGSNQPQHF. The V call is TRBV7-8, the J call TRBJ1-5, with a tentative D call TRBD1 (6 bases). The CDR3 is 14 residues long. V lost 7 bases and J 1 base, leaving 11 bases between the germline ends. Germline V CDR1 and CDR2: SGHVS, FQNEAQ.

This chain joins TRBV15 and TRBJ2-7; D is ambiguous. The germline V gene has CDR1 LNHNV and CDR2 YYDKDF (reference sequence). Trimming pared 3 bases from V and 3 bases from J, leaving 12 bases between. CDR3 length: 14 amino acids. The CDR3 reads CATSRDRRNYEQYF. The CDR3 nucleotides read TGTGCCACCAGCAGGGACCGTAGGAACTACGAGCAGTACTTC.

This rearrangement joins TRBV5-6 to TRBJ1-5, with D unresolved. V gave up 6 bases and J gave up 0 bases, with 10 bases separating them. This CDR3 is built from 14 residues. Germline CDR1 and CDR2: SGHDT and YYEEEE. CDR3 DNA sequence: TGTGCCAGCAAATTGGGGAGTAGCAATCAGCCCCAGCATTTT. Protein: CASKLGSSNQPQHF.

This chain uses TRBV13 with TRBJ2-1; D is ambiguous. Per the germline V gene, CDR1 is PRHDT and CDR2 is FYEKMQ (reference sequence). Trimming took 1 base from V and 7 from J, leaving 8 bases between them. The CDR3 extends over 13 amino acids. Here the CDR3 reads CASSLVLRNEQFF. As DNA, the CDR3 is TGTGCCAGCAGCTTAGTATTAAGGAATGAGCAGTTCTTC.

This clone was recorded a few times. This chain links TRBV30 with TRBJ1-2; the match to TRBD1 covers 7 bases. The V and J ends lost 0 bases and 10 bases, in that order; junction bases with no gene match: 14. There are 15 residues in the CDR3. Germline V gene data show CDR1 as GTSNPN and CDR2 as SVGIG (reference sequence). The CDR3 DNA is TGTGCCTGGAGTGTCCCCGCGGGAGGGACAGCATTCTACACCTTC. Amino acids: CAWSVPAGGTAFYTF.

The rearrangement joins TRBV6-1 to TRBJ1-2; 7 nucleotides agree with TRBD1. After removal of 7 bases from V and 2 bases from J, the junction contained 4 bases not matched to a gene. The CDR3 runs 13 residues. Germline V gene lookup returns CDR1 MNHNS and CDR2 SASEGT. CDR3 DNA sequence: TGTGCCAGCACCGAGGACAGGAACTATGGCTACACCTTC. It translates to CASTEDRNYGYTF.

The sample holds one count of this clone. The chain uses TRBV18 and TRBJ2-3, with a weak D call TRBD1 (6 bases). CDR3 length equals 15 residues. V lost 0 bases and J 2 bases, leaving 9 bases between the germline ends. Per the germline V gene, CDR1 is KGHSH and CDR2 is LQKENI. This chain's CDR3 is CASSPPNRATDTQYF. CDR3 coding DNA: TGTGCCAGCTCACCACCTAACAGGGCCACAGATACGCAGTATTTT.

This clone was seen a single time. This chain links TRBV18 with TRBJ2-7; 7 nucleotides align to TRBD2. CDR1 KGHSH and CDR2 LQKENI come from the germline V gene. The V segment lost 5 bases and the J segment 7 bases; nucleotides outside the gene matches: 11. The CDR3 has 14 amino acids. CDR3 amino acids: CASSINWSGGEQYF. The CDR3 nucleotides read TGTGCCAGCTCAATCAATTGGTCGGGGGGAGAGCAGTACTTC.